Below are 18 T cell receptor beta chains sequenced from a single sample in a study of cytomegalovirus exposure and HLA in healthy donors. Sequencing was performed with immunoSEQ multiplex PCR; in TCRdb, only in-frame clones are kept and a portion is missing. The sample holds 95,000 to 150,000 clones, roughly nine tenths seen once. Sequencing used PBMCs. These receptors all stem from a woman aged 18-29 years in good health and CMV-seronegative.

This chain uses TRBV30 with TRBJ2-7, with a possible D match to TRBD2 (6 bases). The V end lost 3 bases, the J end lost 1 base, and 13 bases lay between the germline ends. Germline assignment: CDR1 GTSNPN and CDR2 SVGIG (reference sequence). The CDR3 consists of 14 residues. The CDR3 nucleotides read TGTGCCTGGAGGGGGACTCACGGATCCTACGAGCAGTACTTC. It translates to CAWRGTHGSYEQYF. The full variable domain, in which reference TRBV30 and TRBJ2-7 provide the parts outside the CDR3, is SQTIHQWPATLVQPVGSPLSLECTVEGTSNPNLYWYRQAAGRGLQLLFYSVGIGQISSEVPQNLSASRPQDRQFILSSKKLLLSDSGFYLCAWRGTHGSYEQYFGPGTRLTVT.

The rearrangement uses TRBV14 and TRBJ1-4; possible D gene TRBD1, 5 bases. Germline assignment: CDR1 SGHDN and CDR2 FVKESK. V shed 0 bases and J shed 0 bases, with 11 bases lying between them. The CDR3 spans 17 residues. The CDR3 DNA reads as TGTGCCAGCAGCCAAGATACGGGGGGATCAACTAATGAAAAACTGTTTTTT. Translating it yields CASSQDTGGSTNEKLFF.

This clone has only a few counts. The chain couples TRBV2 to TRBJ1-3; D remains ambiguous. Germline lookup yields CDR1 SNHLY and CDR2 FYNNEI. The V gene lost 7 bases and the J gene lost 2 bases, with 6 bases spanning the gap. This CDR3 has 12 residues. CDR3 loop: CASTGTGNTIYF. CDR3 bases: TGTGCCAGCACGGGGACTGGAAACACCATATATTTT.

The J gene is TRBJ2-7, the V gene TRBV21-1; the table names TRBD2, a call not compared with the DNA. TRBV21-1 is a pseudogene locus. The CDR3 is made up of 18 amino acids. The CDR3 protein is CASRPLTSGSIFSYEQYF. The CDR3 nucleotides are TGTGCCAGCAGGCCATTGACTAGCGGGAGCATTTTCTCCTACGAGCAGTACTTC.

This clone was detected only once. V and J are TRBV6-1 and TRBJ1-3; 8 nucleotides align to TRBD1. Trimming took 4 bases from V and 4 from J; bases not matched to a gene: 0. Per germline, CDR1 MNHNS and CDR2 SASEGT. The CDR3 spans 13 residues. CDR3 in amino acids: CASSGDRGNTIYF. CDR3 nucleotides: TGTGCCAGCAGTGGGGACAGGGGAAACACCATATATTTT.

This rearrangement joins TRBV9 to TRBJ2-3, with 8 bases that match TRBD2. Per germline, CDR1 SGDLS and CDR2 YYNGEE. V trimming: 0 bases; J trimming: 0 bases; junction bases outside the gene matches: 15. The CDR3 contains 20 residues. Here the CDR3 reads CASSVGSGRTFSSSTDTQYF. CDR3 DNA: TGTGCCAGCAGCGTAGGAAGCGGGAGAACGTTTTCATCTAGCACAGATACGCAGTATTTT.

The chain combines TRBV19 with TRBJ2-5; 13 bases match TRBD2. With V trimmed by 4 bases and J by 5 bases, 4 bases remained unmatched. The germline gives CDR1 LNHDA, CDR2 SQIVND (reference sequence). This CDR3 has 15 residues. CDR3 in DNA: TGTGCCAGTAGTAAAGGACTAGCGGGAGCGGAGACCCAGTACTTC. Protein sequence: CASSKGLAGAETQYF.

The chain links TRBV7-2 to TRBJ2-2, with D perhaps TRBD2 (6 bases). Trimming pared 1 base from V and 3 bases from J, leaving 9 bases between. The germline V gene encodes CDR1 SGHTA and CDR2 FQGNSA. The CDR3 is 15 residues long. The CDR3 spells CASSLVEGDTGELFF. CDR3 sequence (DNA): TGTGCCAGCAGCTTAGTGGAGGGCGACACCGGGGAGCTGTTTTTT.

This chain links TRBV5-4 with TRBJ2-1, with TRBD2 as a possible D gene (6 bases). Germline-derived CDR1 and CDR2 are SGHNT and YYREEE (reference sequence). The CDR3 has 12 amino acids. V was trimmed by 4 bases and J by 8 bases, leaving 10 bases between them. In DNA, the CDR3 is TGTGCCAGCAGCCGGGAGCACGATGAGCAGTTCTTC. Translation: CASSREHDEQFF. The full variable domain, in which reference TRBV5-4 and TRBJ2-1 provide the parts outside the CDR3, is ETGVTQSPTHLIKTRGQQVTLRCSSQSGHNTVSWYQQALGQGPQFIFQYYREEENGRGNFPPRFSGLQFPNYSSELNVNALELDDSALYLCASSREHDEQFFGPGTRLTVL.

The chain recombines TRBV10-3 with TRBJ1-3; the match to TRBD1 covers 9 bases. The CDR3 sequence is 15 residues long. V dropped 10 bases and J dropped 0; count of bases not matched to a gene: 7. Germline lookup yields CDR1 ENHRY and CDR2 SYGVKD. The CDR3 DNA reads TGTGCCACAAGGACAGGGGAGAGCTCTGGAAACACCATATATTTT. Translating it yields CATRTGESSGNTIYF.

The chain is built from TRBV30 and TRBJ2-7; 7 nucleotides line up with TRBD1. Germline values: CDR1 GTSNPN, CDR2 SVGIG (reference sequence). Trimming took 2 bases from V and 3 from J; bases not matched to a gene: 4. This CDR3 is built from 13 residues. The CDR3 sequence: CAWSQTGHYEQYF. The DNA of the CDR3 is TGTGCCTGGAGTCAGACAGGGCACTACGAGCAGTACTTC.

This clone was found a few times. CDR3 DNA: TGTGCCAGCAGCCACGACAGGGCCGAGCAGTACTTC. Its translation is CASSHDRAEQYF. The J gene is TRBJ2-7, the V gene TRBV7-8; 7 positions agree with TRBD1. V shed 5 bases, J shed 6 bases, and the junction held 4 bases outside the gene matches. This CDR3 is 12 amino acids long. The germline gives CDR1 SGHVS, CDR2 FQNEAQ.

The CDR3 nucleotides are TGTGCCAGCGGCTGGGGGGAAGAGACCCAGTACTTC. Protein sequence: CASGWGEETQYF. This rearrangement joins TRBV7-9 to TRBJ2-5; perhaps TRBD2 as D (6 bases). The CDR3 sequence is 12 residues long. Looked up from germline, CDR1 is SEHNR and CDR2 is FQNEAQ (reference sequence). V lost 8 bases and J lost 3, with 10 bases in between.

In DNA form, the CDR3 reads TGCAGCGTTGGGGCTAGCGGGTACAATGAGCAGTTCTTC. It translates to CSVGASGYNEQFF. V gene TRBV29-1 combines with J gene TRBJ2-1, with TRBD2 matching over 8 bases. The V segment lost 4 bases and the J segment 4 bases; nucleotides outside the gene matches: 3. Germline CDR1 and CDR2: SQVTM and ANQGSEA. The CDR3 length is 13 residues.

About this clone: A much larger clonotype is one base distant, so this may be a read error. This rearrangement joins TRBV10-1 to TRBJ2-2; a possible D gene is TRBD2 (5 bases). CDR3 length: 14 residues. Per the germline V gene, CDR1 is WNHNN and CDR2 is SYGVQD (reference sequence). Trimming cost V 3 bases and J 1 base, with 6 bases left between them. The CDR3 reads CASSDGVNTGELFF. CDR3 sequence (DNA): TGCGCCAGCAGTGACGGGGTGAACACCGGGGAGCTGTTTTTT.

This clone was seen only once. This chain uses TRBV5-6 with TRBJ2-2; 11 nucleotides agree with TRBD1. V shed 4 bases and J 3 bases; nucleotides not matched to a gene: 5. The CDR3 loop spans 16 amino acids. Germline V CDR1 and CDR2: SGHDT, YYEEEE. CDR3 nucleotides: TGTGCCAGCAGCCCGGACAGGGGGCTAGACACCGGGGAGCTGTTTTTT. Protein product: CASSPDRGLDTGELFF.

For this clone: A read error may produce the germline difference seen at one junction end. This sequence joins TRBV28 and TRBJ2-7; 7 nucleotides line up with TRBD1. Looked up from germline, CDR1 is MDHEN and CDR2 is SYDVKM. The CDR3 loop spans 15 amino acids. The CDR3 DNA reads TGTGCCAGCAGTTCCTTGGACAGGTCCTCCGACGAGCAGTACTTC. Protein: CASSSLDRSSDEQYF.

This chain links TRBV11-2 with TRBJ2-3; D is unresolved. Looked up from germline, CDR1 is SGHAT and CDR2 is FQNNGV. Trimming cost V 7 bases and J 4 bases, with 12 bases left between them. The CDR3 is 13 residues long. The CDR3 reads CASTPSGSDTQYF. In DNA form, the CDR3 reads TGTGCCAGCACCCCCTCCGGTTCAGATACGCAGTATTTT.